A single sample gave rise to the 32 T cell receptor beta chains below, sequenced in a study of siplizumab effects on memory and regulatory T cells. This table comes from immunoSEQ multiplex PCR, and its TCRdb copy is limited to in-frame clones, with some not included. This table has about 100,000 clones, around 94% appearing once. Sequenced: non-Treg CD4+ T cells sorted from blood. Receptor source: a human donor in good health.

V is TRBV11-2 and J is TRBJ2-3; D is possibly TRBD1 (6 bases). V gave up 3 bases and J gave up 4 bases, with 8 bases separating them. CDR3 length: 13 residues. Germline V gene data show CDR1 as SGHAT and CDR2 as FQNNGV. CDR3 region: CASSFSGADTQYF. The CDR3 bases are TGTGCCAGCAGCTTTTCAGGGGCAGATACGCAGTATTTT.

The rearrangement joins TRBV28 to TRBJ2-2; D gene ambiguous. Germline assignment: CDR1 MDHEN and CDR2 SYDVKM. The CDR3 contains 8 residues. Trimming removed 10 bases from V and 6 bases from J, with 0 bases in between. CDR3 sequence (DNA): TGTGCCACCGGGGAGCTGTTTTTT. It translates to CATGELFF.

This rearrangement joins TRBV25-1 to TRBJ2-3; D call uncertain. Per the germline V gene, CDR1 is MGHDK and CDR2 is SYGVNS. The V gene lost 3 bases and the J gene lost 3 bases, with 13 bases spanning the gap. This CDR3 spans 15 amino acids. The CDR3 nucleotides are TGTGCCAGCAGTGATCAGAACCTGCCTACAGATACGCAGTATTTT. Encoded protein: CASSDQNLPTDTQYF. The full variable domain, with the rest looked up from reference TRBV25-1 and TRBJ2-3, is EADIYQTPRYLVIGTGKKITLECSQTMGHDKMYWYQQDPGMELHLIHYSYGVNSTEKGDLSSESTVSRIRTEHFPLTLESARPSHTSQYLCASSDQNLPTDTQYFGPGTRLTVL.

The chain links TRBV18 to TRBJ2-5; TRBD2 matches 13 bases. Near its end, the DNA agrees better with TRBJ2-7, so the J call may be wrong. Per the germline V gene, CDR1 is KGHSH and CDR2 is LQKENI. The CDR3 has 18 amino acids. CDR3 protein: CASSPSTGTSGEHYEQYF. In DNA form, the CDR3 reads TGTGCCAGCTCACCCTCTACCGGGACTAGCGGGGAACACTACGAGCAGTACTTC.

The chain couples TRBV30 to TRBJ2-7, with D uncertain. Germline V gene data show CDR1 as GTSNPN and CDR2 as SVGIG (reference sequence). The CDR3 sequence is 12 residues long. V was trimmed by 1 base and J by 2 bases, leaving 6 bases between them. The CDR3, as DNA: TGTGCCTGGAGTGAGGGTCCCTACGAGCAGTACTTC. Encoded protein: CAWSEGPYEQYF.

The chain carries TRBV13 and TRBJ1-1; D unresolved. Deletions cut 0 bases from V and 1 base from J, with 9 bases between. CDR3 length: 15 amino acids. The V gene's germline CDR1 is PRHDT and CDR2 FYEKMQ (reference sequence). In DNA, the CDR3 is TGTGCCAGCAGCTTAGGTCCAGGTGGGAACACTGAAGCTTTCTTT. Protein product: CASSLGPGGNTEAFF. Together with reference TRBV13 and TRBJ1-1, the CDR3 gives the full variable domain: AAGVIQSPRHLIKEKRETATLKCYPIPRHDTVYWYQQGPGQDPQFLISFYEKMQSDKGSIPDRFSAQQFSDYHSELNMSSLELGDSALYFCASSLGPGGNTEAFFGQGTRLTVV.

The gene calls are TRBV7-9 and TRBJ2-1, with 7 bases aligning to TRBD1. Germline V lookup: CDR1 SEHNR, CDR2 FQNEAQ (reference sequence). The CDR3 runs to 15 residues. The junction had 7 bases not matched to a gene; V was cut back by 3 bases and J by 5 bases. Here the CDR3 reads CASSFGDRKHNEQFF. In nucleotides, the CDR3 is TGTGCCAGCAGCTTCGGGGACAGAAAACACAATGAGCAGTTCTTC.

The chain is built from TRBV5-5 and TRBJ1-4; D is ambiguous. Looked up from germline, CDR1 is SGHKS and CDR2 is YYEKEE (reference sequence). The germline V and J ends were trimmed by 7 bases and 8 bases, with 33 bases remaining between them. CDR3 length equals 19 residues. CDR3 nucleotide sequence: TGTGCCAGCGGCAACACCTCCGAAAACCCCTTTGTCCCGAGAGAAAAACTGTTTTTT. It encodes CASGNTSENPFVPREKLFF.

The sample holds one count of this clone. The genes are TRBV5-1 and TRBJ1-2; TRBD1 might be the D (5 bases). The CDR3 covers 12 residues. Germline V lookup: CDR1 SGHRS, CDR2 YFSETQ. V lost 4 bases and J lost 7, with 11 bases in between. In DNA, the CDR3 is TGCGCCAGCAGCCAGCCCGGGGGTGGCTACACCTTC. This sequence encodes CASSQPGGGYTF.

This clone was picked up a small number of times. The J gene is TRBJ1-1, the V gene TRBV4-1, with 7 nucleotides matching TRBD1. This CDR3 is built from 15 residues. The J segment lost 8 bases and the V segment lost 0 bases, leaving 9 bases of the junction unmatched. Germline V gene data show CDR1 as MGHRA and CDR2 as YSYEKL. CDR3: CASSQEISRGPEAFF. The CDR3 bases are TGCGCCAGCAGCCAAGAGATTTCGAGGGGGCCGGAAGCTTTCTTT.

V gene TRBV4-1 combines with J gene TRBJ1-5; D not resolved. The CDR3 has 16 amino acids. Trimming took off 4 bases at V and 6 bases at J, with 19 bases between the two ends. Per germline, CDR1 MGHRA and CDR2 YSYEKL. The CDR3 here is CASSPNPVARGQPQHF. CDR3 in DNA: TGCGCCAGCAGCCCTAATCCCGTGGCCCGGGGTCAGCCCCAGCATTTT.

This chain links TRBV18 with TRBJ2-7; D is ambiguous. The CDR3 sequence is 13 residues long. CDR1 is KGHSH, CDR2 LQKENI, per germline. V was cut by 2 bases and J by 3 bases, with 8 bases left in between. CDR3 protein: CASSPGSGYEQYF. The DNA of the CDR3 is TGTGCCAGCTCACCAGGGTCCGGCTACGAGCAGTACTTC.

The chain links TRBV5-6 to TRBJ1-4; a possible D gene is TRBD1 (6 bases). The V end was cut by 0 bases, the J end by 7 bases, with 16 bases between. The germline CDR1 and CDR2 sequences are SGHDT and YYEEEE. The CDR3 runs to 16 residues. CDR3 loop: CASSLAWGARGEKLFF. The CDR3 region has the DNA TGTGCCAGCAGCTTGGCTTGGGGGGCGAGGGGTGAAAAACTGTTTTTT.

This chain uses TRBV7-9 with TRBJ1-4; possibly TRBD1 for D (5 bases). Trimming cost V 5 bases and J 7 bases, with 17 bases left between them. This CDR3 region has 15 residues. CDR1 is SEHNR and CDR2 is FQNEAQ in the germline V gene (reference sequence). The CDR3 nucleotides are TGTGCCAGCAGCCCACCGGGGGGGGATGTTGAAAAACTGTTTTTT. Amino acid sequence: CASSPPGGDVEKLFF.

The rearrangement links TRBV2 to TRBJ2-7, with a tentative D call TRBD1 (6 bases). The CDR3 contains 12 residues. Germline CDR1 SNHLY, CDR2 FYNNEI. V was trimmed by 4 bases and J by 5 bases, leaving 9 bases between them. The CDR3 coding sequence is TGTGCCAGCAGTGGAAACAGGGACGAGCAGTACTTC. As protein: CASSGNRDEQYF.

The table lists this clone with a few counts. This sequence joins TRBV27 and TRBJ2-7; the D gene could be TRBD1 or TRBD2 (6 bases each). Trimming removed 3 bases from V and 5 bases from J, with 17 bases in between. The CDR3 runs 15 residues. Germline V gene sequence: CDR1 MNHEY, CDR2 SMNVEV (reference sequence). CDR3 sequence reads: CASSFSRRDTHEQYF. The CDR3 coding sequence is TGTGCCAGCAGTTTTTCCCGGCGGGACACTCACGAGCAGTACTTC.

This chain links TRBV10-2 with TRBJ2-2, with 9 bases identical to TRBD1. V lost 6 bases and J lost 7; bases outside the gene matches: 12. The CDR3 covers 16 residues. The germline gives CDR1 WSHSY, CDR2 SAAADI. The CDR3 spells CASRDLARQGVGELFF. The CDR3 nucleotides read TGCGCCAGCAGGGACCTAGCCAGACAGGGGGTCGGGGAGCTGTTTTTT.

The chain links TRBV18 to TRBJ2-1; possibly TRBD2 for D (6 bases). Trimming took 4 bases from V and 5 from J, leaving 18 bases between them. This CDR3 is built from 16 residues. Germline V CDR1 and CDR2: KGHSH, LQKENI. The CDR3 nucleotides are TGTGCCAGCTCACTACTTAGCGGAAACTTGAACAATGAGCAGTTCTTC. It translates to CASSLLSGNLNNEQFF.

The V and J genes are TRBV5-1 and TRBJ2-1; 16 bases are shared with TRBD2. Germline lookup yields CDR1 SGHRS and CDR2 YFSETQ. CDR3 size: 18 residues. With 6 bases clipped from V and 3 bases from J, the junction kept 9 bases outside the gene matches. The CDR3 bases are TGCGCCAGCAACCTTGGGACTAGCGGGAGGGCCTACTACAATGAGCAGTTCTTC. This codes for CASNLGTSGRAYYNEQFF.

Notes on this clone: The same CDR3 can be traced to other DNA sequences in this sample. The V gene is TRBV5-1, the J gene TRBJ2-1; possibly TRBD1 or TRBD2 for D (5 bases each). Germline lookup yields CDR1 SGHRS and CDR2 YFSETQ. V lost 4 bases and J 4 bases, leaving 21 bases between the germline ends. CDR3 length equals 17 residues. CDR3 sequence reads: CASSRGGGGVGYNEQFF. CDR3 DNA sequence: TGCGCCAGCAGCCGAGGAGGTGGGGGAGTTGGGTACAATGAGCAGTTCTTC.

The chain links TRBV7-3 to TRBJ2-1; D may be TRBD1 (6 bases). The CDR3 spans 14 residues. V shed 4 bases and J shed 2 bases, with 9 bases lying between them. Germline CDR1 SGHTA, CDR2 FQGTGA. Written as DNA, the CDR3 is TGTGCCAGCAGCTCAACAGGGACCTACAATGAGCAGTTCTTC. Translation: CASSSTGTYNEQFF. Variable domain in full (rest from reference TRBV7-3 and TRBJ2-1): GAGVSQTPSNKVTEKGKYVELRCDPISGHTALYWYRQSLGQGPEFLIYFQGTGAADDSGLPNDRFFAVRPEGSVSTLKIQRTERGDSAVYLCASSSTGTYNEQFFGPGTRLTVL.

The chain recombines TRBV27 with TRBJ2-7; D gene ambiguous. The CDR3 has 11 amino acids. Trimming took 8 bases from V and 7 from J, leaving 12 bases between them. Germline V gene sequence: CDR1 MNHEY, CDR2 SMNVEV (reference sequence). CDR3 loop: CASGTLREQYF. In DNA, the CDR3 is TGTGCCAGCGGAACCCTTAGGGAGCAGTACTTC.

This rearrangement joins TRBV7-6 to TRBJ2-1, with D hard to call. With 5 bases removed from V and 7 bases from J, the gap between germline ends came to 15 bases. This CDR3 contains 14 residues. Looked up from germline, CDR1 is SGHVS and CDR2 is FNYEAQ. Written as DNA, the CDR3 is TGTGCCAGCAGCCACCGGGCCATCACTAATGAGCAGTTCTTC. Protein: CASSHRAITNEQFF.

The genes are TRBV2 and TRBJ2-3; 11 nucleotides agree with TRBD2. This CDR3 comprises 17 residues. The junction had 10 bases not matched to a gene; V was cut back by 1 base and J by 7 bases. Germline CDR1 reads SNHLY; CDR2 reads FYNNEI. The CDR3 nucleotides are TGTGCCAGCAGTGAAGTTACTAGCGGGGGTCAAAGATATACGCAGTATTTT. Translating it yields CASSEVTSGGQRYTQYF.

The chain recombines TRBV28 with TRBJ1-5; D is ambiguous. V shed 1 base and J shed 7 bases, with 11 bases lying between them. Germline V gene sequence: CDR1 MDHEN, CDR2 SYDVKM. The CDR3 loop spans 14 amino acids. CDR3 region: CASSLLGGEQPQHF. In DNA, the CDR3 is TGTGCCAGCAGTTTATTGGGAGGAGAGCAGCCCCAGCATTTT.

The CDR3 region has the DNA TGTGCCAGCAGTTTGTCTCGCAGGATCCATCAGCCCCAGCATTTT. It encodes CASSLSRRIHQPQHF. The V and J genes are TRBV28 and TRBJ1-5; D not certain. V lost 3 bases and J lost 5, with 14 bases in between. Germline CDR1 reads MDHEN; CDR2 reads SYDVKM. This CDR3 is 15 amino acids long.

The V call is TRBV5-1, the J call TRBJ2-5, with D possibly called TRBD1 or TRBD2 (5 bases each). The CDR3 length is 15 residues. With 5 bases removed from V and 2 bases from J, the gap between germline ends came to 16 bases. Per the germline V gene, CDR1 is SGHRS and CDR2 is YFSETQ. For the CDR3, the DNA is TGCGCCAGCAGTTCTCAGCCGGGACCGCAAGAGACCCAGTACTTC. Its translation is CASSSQPGPQETQYF. The whole variable domain, remainder taken from reference TRBV5-1 and TRBJ2-5, is KAGVTQTPRYLIKTRGQQVTLSCSPISGHRSVSWYQQTPGQGLQFLFEYFSETQRNKGNFPGRFSGRQFSNSRSEMNVSTLELGDSALYLCASSSQPGPQETQYFGPGTRLLVL.

The chain recombines TRBV2 with TRBJ2-7; a possible D gene is TRBD2 (5 bases). The germline gives CDR1 SNHLY, CDR2 FYNNEI. CDR3 length: 13 amino acids. Between the trimmed V and J ends, which lost 7 bases and 2 bases, there was a span of 12 bases. CDR3 coding DNA: TGTGCCAGCAATAGAGGGTATCCCTACGAGCAGTACTTC. Encoded protein: CASNRGYPYEQYF. The entire variable domain, with the rest obtained from reference TRBV2 and TRBJ2-7, is as follows: EPEVTQTPSHQVTQMGQEVILRCVPISNHLYFYWYRQILGQKVEFLVSFYNNEISEKSEIFDDQFSVERPDGSNFTLKIRSTKLEDSAMYFCASNRGYPYEQYFGPGTRLTVT.

This rearrangement joins TRBV5-6 to TRBJ2-1; D gene unclear. The CDR3 consists of 13 residues. Germline loops: CDR1 SGHDT, CDR2 YYEEEE. V was pared by 7 bases and J by 5 bases, with 13 bases between. CDR3 residues: CASRRLGNNEQFF. CDR3 DNA sequence: TGTGCCAGCCGACGGTTGGGTAACAATGAGCAGTTCTTC.

The V and J genes are TRBV9 and TRBJ2-3; no firm D call. Between the trimmed V and J ends, which lost 1 base and 7 bases, there was a span of 10 bases. The CDR3 is made up of 13 amino acids. CDR1 and CDR2 (germline): SGDLS, YYNGEE. The CDR3 coding sequence is TGTGCCAGCAGCGTAATAAGTGGCTATACGCAGTATTTT. Protein sequence: CASSVISGYTQYF.

The J gene is TRBJ2-5, the V gene TRBV5-1, with D hard to call. CDR1 and CDR2 (germline): SGHRS, YFSETQ. This CDR3 has 14 residues. The V end lost 1 base, the J end lost 3 bases, and 10 bases lay between the germline ends. The CDR3 here is CASSLRAGEETQYF. The CDR3 DNA is TGCGCCAGCAGCTTGAGGGCAGGAGAAGAGACCCAGTACTTC.

This sequence joins TRBV5-5 and TRBJ2-2; the match to TRBD2 covers 9 bases. V lost 0 bases to trimming and J lost 7 bases; unmatched junction nucleotides: 13. Per the germline V gene, CDR1 is SGHKS and CDR2 is YYEKEE (reference sequence). This CDR3 contains 18 residues. CDR3 sequence: CASSLAFRLADISGELFF. The CDR3 region has the DNA TGTGCCAGCAGCTTGGCTTTTAGACTAGCGGATATTAGCGGGGAGCTGTTTTTT.